Detailed here is one T cell receptor (beta chain). The antigen is unknown. The repertoire was sequenced with immunoSEQ multiplex PCR; TCRdb's copy has only in-frame clones and lacks some. The sample lists some 11,000 clones, over 60% occurring once. The data derive from a study of early stage breast cancer tumors. Study findings and constraints: Commonly generated sequences made up most enriched TCRB sequences shared between patients.

The CDR3 is 15 residues long. With 3 bases clipped from V and 2 bases from J, the junction kept 2 bases outside the gene matches. Germline assignment: CDR1 ENHRY and CDR2 SYGVKD. This rearrangement joins TRBV10-3 to TRBJ2-1; TRBD2 aligns across 9 bases. This sequence originates from a person aged 35-49 years with breast cancer. The material sequenced was breast tumor tissue. DNA of the CDR3: TGTGCCATCAGTGAACAGCGGGAGGCCTACAATGAGCAGTTCTTC. This encodes CAISEQREAYNEQFF.